This TCR beta chain appears in the sequencing data of a study of resident and recirculating memory T cells in vitiligo (dated by TCRdb to the late 2010s). The study in broad terms: For TCR beta sequencing, each of a few stable vitiligo patients provided PBMCs and epidermis from shave biopsies taken at two lesional sites and two nonlesional sites. Samples were homogenized without cell sorting just before genomic DNA extraction with the Qiagen DNeasy Blood & Tissue Kit. Human TCR beta sequencing was used to test whether specific clones in lesional vitiligo skin differed from clones in nonlesional skin and blood. Overall study outcomes, separate from this receptor: Future mechanistic studies are needed so that the relative contributions of the lesion-infiltrating T cell clones and of human Trm versus Tcm pools can be evaluated. Overlap and correlation analysis showed no significant repertoire overlap between biopsies except for each lesion with itself, even within a single patient. No unique dominant TCR clone was detected, and variation in clonality was observed among vitiligo lesions. TCR sequences were not shared across biopsy sites or across patients, which suggests that different T cell clones infiltrate different lesions, a pattern described as private specificity.

The germline V end is reduced by 8 bases and the J end by 3 bases; junction bases left unmatched: 3. As encoded in the germline V gene, CDR1 is LGHNA while CDR2 is YNFKEQ. Including the terminal cysteine and phenylalanine, the CDR3 comprises 13 residues. Only the CDR3 part of the read is kept: 39 bases, read in frame from the first base. A word on this clone: Its recognized antigen is unknown. Base qualities are missing; no much larger clone stands one base away.

The immunoSEQ hsTCRB kit was used to amplify TCR beta chains from genomic DNA. TCR beta libraries were sequenced on an Illumina MiSeq instrument by the immunoSEQ service. Per the original workflow: The immunoSEQ Analyzer was used to analyze the repertoire data. The table comes from immuneACCESS by way of TCRdb, which keeps in-frame sequences with V and J called. Part of the clones is missing from these tables; in studies checked, under half for an unresolved V gene and the rest for unknown reasons. V, J and clone size reflect that table, while D and trimming were determined from the DNA. The sample yields fewer than 80,000 clones; 90% to 95% were counted once. The ten largest clones represent over 4.5% of the sample. A patient's vitiligo counted as stable when the lesions had not changed at all during the previous 6 months. Stable patients also had to lack confetti depigmentation, a clinical sign of active vitiligo. Anyone who had been treated within the previous three months was excluded from the study. Ficoll density gradient centrifugation was used to isolate PBMCs from heparinized blood, after which the PBMCs were flash-frozen.

This TCR derives from a male donor with vitiligo. The sample was blood. The chain links TRBV4-2 with TRBJ1-2; 10 bases in the middle match TRBD1. The CDR3 region reads CASRQGADYGYTF. The nucleotides are TGTGCCAGCCGACAGGGGGCGGACTATGGCTACACCTTC.